This TCR beta chain was documented in a study of T cell changes during pregnancy in multiple sclerosis. The CDR3 has 16 residues. Trimming shortened V by 3 bases and J by 0 bases, and 12 bases separated the two germline ends. Germline CDR1 reads SGHTA; CDR2 reads FQGNSA. The protocol was immunoSEQ multiplex PCR, while the TCRdb copy is restricted to in-frame clones and leaves out a portion. This table holds about 33,000 clones, roughly 90% found once. The chain uses TRBV7-2 and TRBJ2-1; the D gene is possibly TRBD2 (6 bases). The receptor comes from a female donor in good health, enrolled as a control in a pregnancy study. This sample comprised CD4+ T cells from peripheral blood mononuclear cells, obtained in the second trimester of pregnancy. CDR3 nucleotides: TGTGCCAGCAGCTTTCGCGGGATCAGCTCCTACAATGAGCAGTTCTTC. This codes for CASSFRGISSYNEQFF.